A selection of T cell receptor beta chains follows, all from one sample in a study of cytomegalovirus exposure and HLA in healthy donors. Clones were read by immunoSEQ multiplex PCR, and TCRdb kept only the in-frame ones, dropping some. The sample gives over 150,000 clones, 85% of which show up once; 16% is in the top ten. Sequencing used PBMCs. The receptor source for this set is a man in his late teens or twenties in good health and CMV-seropositive. CDR3s include the opening cysteine and the closing phenylalanine or tryptophan. D genes are given only for firm matches. Not all rows give a size; the values are once, few, many and, for expanded clones, a class.

>TRBV2|TRBJ2-5|once|TRBD2
TGTGCCAGCAGTGGACTAGCGGGGGGAGGGGTGGGAGAGACCCAGTACTTC
CASSGLAGGGVGETQYF
>TRBV19|TRBJ2-1|once|TRBD1
TGTGCCAGTAGTATGGGACAGGGTCCATCCTACAATGAGCAGTTCTTC
CASSMGQGPSYNEQFF
>TRBV30|TRBJ1-2|few|-
TGTGCCTGGAGTGTAAGACTGCTTTATGGCTACACCTTC
CAWSVRLLYGYTF
>TRBV5-1|TRBJ2-1|once|TRBD1
TGCGCCAGCAGCTTGCTGGGACAGATATACAATGAGCAGTTCTTC
CASSLLGQIYNEQFF
>TRBV6-4|TRBJ2-1|-|-
TGTGCCGAGGATGAAATTGAGCAGTTCTTC
CAEDEIEQFF
>TRBV4-1|TRBJ1-4|-|-
TGCGCCAGCAGCCAATCAACCACGGGAACTAATGAAAAACTGTTTTTT
CASSQSTTGTNEKLFF
>TRBV19|TRBJ2-7|few|-
TGTGCCAGTAGTATCTCCCGGACAGCAACCTACGAGCAGTACTTC
CASSISRTATYEQYF
>TRBV4-2|TRBJ2-7|few|-
TGTGCCAGCAGCCAGCCAGACTCCAGCTCCTACGAGCAGTACTTC
CASSQPDSSSYEQYF
>TRBV6-1|TRBJ2-2|once|TRBD2
TGTGCCAGCAGTGCACAGGGACTAGCGGGAGGCACCGGGGAGCTGTTTTTT
CASSAQGLAGGTGELFF
>TRBV29-1|TRBJ2-1|-|TRBD2
TGCAGCGTCGGAGCGGCTAGCGGGAGGAATGAGCAGTTCTTC
CSVGAASGRNEQFF
>TRBV11-2|TRBJ2-1|-|TRBD1
TGTGCCAGCAGTCCTACAGGGGGCGATGAGCAGTTCTTC
CASSPTGGDEQFF